These 20 T cell receptor beta chains were all obtained from the same sample, sequenced in a study of read filtering for tumor transcriptome and immune sequencing. From roughly 0.4 ug of RNA, a library with molecular barcoded alpha/delta and beta/gamma adaptors was made. From the reads, TCRdb called clonotypes with MiXCR, one entry per CDR3 protein. The sample holds fewer than 90,000 distinct CDR3 sequences; over 9% are singletons and the top ten take 14% to 15%. The sequenced material came from a population of CD138-negative cells sorted from bone marrow. These receptor sequences come from a donor at least 40 years old with multiple myeloma.

In this sample, this clonotype turned up many times. The rearrangement uses TRBV3-1 and TRBJ1-4; tentative D call: TRBD1 (5 bases). V was shortened by 4 bases and J by 7 bases, with 16 bases between the two germline ends. This CDR3 comprises 15 residues. The germline V gene has CDR1 LGHDT and CDR2 YNNKEL (reference sequence). CDR3 DNA sequence: TGTGCCAGCAGCCCACGGGACGGTAGAGGTGAAAAACTGTTTTTT. This encodes CASSPRDGRGEKLFF.

This clonotype was counted between two and nine times. The chain recombines TRBV6-2 or TRBV6-3 with TRBJ2-5, with a possible D match to TRBD1 (6 bases). This CDR3 contains 14 residues. Germline loops: CDR1 MNHEY, CDR2 SVGEGT. V was shortened by 6 bases and J by 4 bases, with 15 bases between the two germline ends. The CDR3 nucleotides are TGTGCCAGCAGAGGCGGCAGGGGTCCAGAGACCCAGTACTTC. The encoded protein is CASRGGRGPETQYF.

Ten or more counts support this clonotype. V is TRBV7-3 and J is TRBJ2-3, with 8 bases fitting TRBD2. The CDR3 has 15 residues. CDR1 SGHTA and CDR2 FQGTGA come from the germline V gene. After removal of 5 bases from V and 7 bases from J, the junction contained 11 bases not matched to a gene. CDR3 residues: CASSPTSATGNTQYF. CDR3 sequence (DNA): TGTGCCAGCAGCCCGACTAGCGCCACAGGGAATACGCAGTATTTT.

In its sample, this clonotype was seen many times. V is TRBV7-8 and J is TRBJ2-2; D unresolved. The germline V gene has CDR1 SGHVS and CDR2 FQNEAQ. This CDR3 region has 13 residues. The V end lost 5 bases, the J end lost 7 bases, and 11 bases lay between the germline ends. CDR3 sequence reads: CASSPPWNGELFF. In DNA form, the CDR3 reads TGTGCCAGCAGCCCCCCCTGGAACGGGGAGCTGTTTTTT. Complete variable domain (other parts from reference TRBV7-8 and TRBJ2-2): GAGVSQSPRYKVAKRGQDVALRCDPISGHVSLFWYQQALGQGPEFLTYFQNEAQLDKSGLPSDRFFAERPEGSVSTLKIQRTQQEDSAVYLCASSPPWNGELFFGEGSRLTVL.

The table lists this clonotype with many counts. This chain joins TRBV5-1 and TRBJ2-1; D ambiguous. CDR1 is SGHRS, CDR2 YFSETQ, per germline. The CDR3 is made up of 12 amino acids. The V gene lost 5 bases and the J gene lost 5 bases, with 8 bases spanning the gap. CDR3 sequence (DNA): TGCGCCAGCAGAAATCCCAACAATGAGCAGTTCTTC. The encoded protein is CASRNPNNEQFF.

Relative to its sample, this clonotype is medium-sized. The rearrangement uses TRBV4-2 and TRBJ2-1; D is uncertain. Germline CDR1 LGHNA, CDR2 YNFKEQ. The V and J ends lost 1 base and 1 base respectively, with 11 bases between them. The CDR3 is 16 residues long. This CDR3 reads CASSQAGSQSYNEQFF. CDR3 coding DNA: TGTGCCAGCAGCCAAGCAGGTAGCCAGTCCTACAATGAGCAGTTCTTC.

In its sample, this clonotype was seen many times. The rearrangement joins TRBV12-3 or TRBV12-4 to TRBJ1-5, with unresolved D. Trimming took off 1 base at V and 3 bases at J, with 13 bases between the two ends. There are 16 residues in the CDR3. The CDR3 DNA is TGTGCCAGCAGTTTAGGATCCTCGGTAGTCAATCAGCCCCAGCATTTT. Protein: CASSLGSSVVNQPQHF.

This clonotype was recorded many times. The chain recombines TRBV4-1 with TRBJ2-1; 10 bases agree with TRBD2. Germline CDR1 reads MGHRA; CDR2 reads YSYEKL. Trimming at V came to 5 bases and at J to 0 bases, leaving 7 bases not matched to a gene. There are 17 residues in the CDR3. The CDR3 is CASSTPLAGSSYNEQFF. DNA for the CDR3: TGCGCCAGCAGCACACCACTAGCGGGAAGCTCCTACAATGAGCAGTTCTTC.

This clonotype came up many times. The genes are TRBV20-1 and TRBJ2-7; D perhaps matches TRBD1 (8 bases). This CDR3 is 15 amino acids long. Germline values: CDR1 DFQATT, CDR2 SNEGSKA (reference sequence). Trimming cost V 0 bases and J 6 bases, with 18 bases left between them. The CDR3 loop is CSARDWNSGTGEQYF. The CDR3 nucleotides read TGCAGTGCTAGAGATTGGAACAGCGGGACAGGCGAGCAGTACTTC.

Regarding this clonotype: The CDR3 carries no conserved terminal phenylalanine or tryptophan, so it likely arises from a read error. The chain's CDR3 is CASSPQGPVEQYS. DNA of the CDR3: TGTGCCAGCAGCCCACAGGGTCCGGTCGAGCAGTACTCC. The chain joins TRBV3-1 to TRBJ2-7; maybe TRBD1 (6 bases). Germline-derived CDR1 and CDR2 are LGHDT and YNNKEL (reference sequence). This CDR3 contains 13 residues. V lost 4 bases and J lost 6, with 13 bases in between.

At least ten counts were recorded for this clonotype. The V call is TRBV20-1, the J call TRBJ2-1, with no clear D. V gave up 0 bases and J gave up 6 bases, with 12 bases separating them. Germline V gene lookup returns CDR1 DFQATT and CDR2 SNEGSKA (reference sequence). This CDR3 is built from 14 residues. The CDR3 bases are TGCAGTGCTAGAGATTTCTATGGCGGCAATGAGCAGTTCTTC. This gives the protein CSARDFYGGNEQFF.

In its sample, this clonotype was seen a few times. The chain uses TRBV5-6 and TRBJ2-2, with D possibly matching TRBD2 (6 bases). Trimming removed 4 bases from V and 1 base from J, with 14 bases in between. The germline V gene encodes CDR1 SGHDT and CDR2 YYEEEE. The CDR3 totals 16 residues. The CDR3 loop is CASSTPGRGNTGELFF. The CDR3 nucleotides are TGTGCCAGCAGCACGCCGGGGCGGGGGAACACCGGGGAGCTGTTTTTT.

In this sample, this clonotype turned up many times. V and J are TRBV6-1 and TRBJ1-1; unclear D gene. The CDR3 is 15 residues long. V was pared by 1 base and J by 0 bases, with 9 bases between. Germline values: CDR1 MNHNS, CDR2 SASEGT. Written as DNA, the CDR3 is TGTGCCAGCAGTGAAGGATGGAGGGTGAACACTGAAGCTTTCTTT. Its translation is CASSEGWRVNTEAFF.

This clonotype was found many times. This rearrangement joins TRBV3-1 to TRBJ2-1, with 8 bases identical to TRBD2. The CDR3 covers 18 residues. Germline trimming cut 0 bases from V and 3 bases from J; bases unmatched to any gene: 10. In germline, CDR1 is LGHDT, CDR2 YNNKEL (reference sequence). As DNA, the CDR3 is TGTGCCAGCAGCCAAGATTTCTCCATAGCGGGGATCTACAATGAGCAGTTCTTC. This encodes CASSQDFSIAGIYNEQFF.

Many counts were recorded for this clonotype. This chain connects TRBV5-1 to TRBJ1-2; 12 bases agree with TRBD1. The germline gives CDR1 SGHRS, CDR2 YFSETQ. V was clipped by 5 bases and J by 4 bases; unmatched bases: 12. CDR3 length equals 17 residues. CDR3 in DNA: TGCGCCAGCAGTCCAGGAGGAGGGGACAGGGGGCTCTATGGCTACACCTTC. It yields the protein CASSPGGGDRGLYGYTF.

This clonotype was counted many times. The chain has TRBV19 and TRBJ2-1; 10 positions match TRBD2. This CDR3 has 13 residues. Germline-derived CDR1 and CDR2 are LNHDA and SQIVND (reference sequence). V was clipped by 7 bases and J by 7 bases; unmatched bases: 4. Written as DNA, the CDR3 is TGTGCCAGTACTAGCGGGAGTGCTAATGAGCAGTTCTTC. Encoded protein: CASTSGSANEQFF. The whole variable domain, filled in from reference TRBV19 and TRBJ2-1, reads DGGITQSPKYLFRKEGQNVTLSCEQNLNHDAMYWYRQDPGQGLRLIYYSQIVNDFQKGDIAEGYSVSREKKESFPLTVTSAQKNPTAFYLCASTSGSANEQFFGPGTRLTVL.

The sample holds a few counts of this clonotype. This rearrangement joins TRBV30 to TRBJ2-5; tentative D call: TRBD2 (6 bases). The CDR3 length is 13 residues. V was trimmed by 3 bases and J by 5 bases, leaving 13 bases between them. The germline CDR1 and CDR2 sequences are GTSNPN and SVGIG (reference sequence). The chain's CDR3 is CAWRGLSLETQYF. The CDR3 bases are TGTGCCTGGAGGGGACTGTCGTTGGAGACCCAGTACTTC.

This clonotype appeared many times. The genes are TRBV5-1 and TRBJ2-1; 9 bases agree with TRBD1. The CDR3 length is 15 residues. Germline-derived CDR1 and CDR2 are SGHRS and YFSETQ. V was pared by 4 bases and J by 2 bases, with 4 bases of the junction left unmatched. The CDR3, as DNA: TGCGCCAGCAGCAGGGGGACAGGGACCTACAATGAGCAGTTCTTC. It codes for CASSRGTGTYNEQFF.

This clonotype has ten or more counts. V gene TRBV28 combines with J gene TRBJ2-3; D possibly uses TRBD1 or TRBD2 (7 bases each). The V end was cut by 3 bases, the J end by 6 bases, with 16 bases between. Germline CDR1 and CDR2: MDHEN and SYDVKM. CDR3 size: 15 residues. The CDR3 sequence is CASSLSQGGPDTQYF. The CDR3, as DNA: TGTGCCAGCAGTTTGTCTCAGGGGGGGCCGGATACGCAGTATTTT.

This clonotype was seen repeatedly, ten times or more. The genes are TRBV27 and TRBJ2-1, with 8 bases matching TRBD2. This CDR3 is built from 17 residues. The V gene end was trimmed by 1 base and the J gene end by 4 bases; junction bases not matched to a gene: 9. The germline CDR1 and CDR2 sequences are MNHEY and SMNVEV (reference sequence). CDR3 loop: CASSLYASGSRYNEQFF. CDR3 nucleotides: TGTGCCAGCAGTTTATACGCTAGCGGGTCCCGATACAATGAGCAGTTCTTC.